This T cell receptor beta chain stems from a study of blood T cell repertoires in COVID-19. The CDR3 loop spans 14 amino acids. V was clipped by 4 bases and J by 4 bases, with 14 bases between them. Germline lookup yields CDR1 SGHRS and CDR2 YFSETQ. In the authors' methods: How many nucleated cells were present was estimated from reference gene primer amplification. Clones were sequenced by immunoSEQ multiplex PCR, and TCRdb holds only the in-frame ones, with some missing. From that table come the V and J calls and clone size; the DNA was used to work out D and trimming. The table includes roughly 240,000 clones, 82% detected once. The sample holds a few counts of this clone. Other DNA sequences in this specimen translate into the identical CDR3.

Sequencing input: peripheral blood. This receptor was identified in a woman in her sixties or seventies with acute or convalescent COVID-19. V usage is TRBV5-1 and J usage is TRBJ1-1; D perhaps matches TRBD1 (5 bases). CDR3 amino acids: CASSPTGGGTEAFF. CDR3 in DNA: TGCGCCAGCAGCCCGACGGGGGGAGGCACTGAAGCTTTCTTT.